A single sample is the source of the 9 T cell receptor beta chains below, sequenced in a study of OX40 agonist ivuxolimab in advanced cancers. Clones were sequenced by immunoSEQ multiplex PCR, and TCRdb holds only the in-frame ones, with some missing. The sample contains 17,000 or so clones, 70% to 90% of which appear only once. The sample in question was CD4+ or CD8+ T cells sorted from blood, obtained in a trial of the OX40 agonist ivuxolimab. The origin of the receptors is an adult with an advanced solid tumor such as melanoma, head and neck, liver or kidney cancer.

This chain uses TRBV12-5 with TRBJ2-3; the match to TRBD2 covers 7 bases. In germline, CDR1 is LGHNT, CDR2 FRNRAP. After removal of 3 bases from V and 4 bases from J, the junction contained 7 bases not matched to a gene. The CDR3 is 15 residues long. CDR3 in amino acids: CASGLPAGASDTQYF. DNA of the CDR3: TGTGCTAGTGGTTTACCGGCGGGAGCATCAGATACGCAGTATTTT.

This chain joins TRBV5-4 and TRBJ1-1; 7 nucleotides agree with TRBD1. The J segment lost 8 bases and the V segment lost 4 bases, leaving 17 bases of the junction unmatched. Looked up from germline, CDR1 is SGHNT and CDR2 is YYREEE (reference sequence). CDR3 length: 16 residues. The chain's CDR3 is CASSPRIGQAPLEAFF. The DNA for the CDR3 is TGTGCCAGCAGCCCAAGGATCGGACAGGCCCCATTAGAAGCTTTCTTT.

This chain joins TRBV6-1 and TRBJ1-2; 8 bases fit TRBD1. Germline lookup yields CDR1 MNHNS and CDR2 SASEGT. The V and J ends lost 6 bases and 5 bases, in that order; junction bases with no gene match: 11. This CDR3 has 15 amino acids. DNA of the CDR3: TGTGCCAGCAGATACATTCAGGGGGCCGTTTATGGCTACACCTTC. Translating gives CASRYIQGAVYGYTF.

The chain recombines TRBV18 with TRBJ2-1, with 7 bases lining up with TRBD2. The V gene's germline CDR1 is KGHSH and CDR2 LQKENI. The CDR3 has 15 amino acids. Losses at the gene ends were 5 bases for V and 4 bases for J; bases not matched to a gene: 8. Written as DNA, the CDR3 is TGTGCCAGCTCAAGACGAAGCGGGGTTTACAATGAGCAGTTCTTC. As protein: CASSRRSGVYNEQFF.

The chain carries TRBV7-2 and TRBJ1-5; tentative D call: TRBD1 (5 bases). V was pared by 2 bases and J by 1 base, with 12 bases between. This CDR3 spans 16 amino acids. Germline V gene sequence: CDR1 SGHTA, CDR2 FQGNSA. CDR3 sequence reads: CASSLWDSASNQPQHF. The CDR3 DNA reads TGTGCCAGCAGCTTATGGGACTCCGCAAGCAATCAGCCCCAGCATTTT.

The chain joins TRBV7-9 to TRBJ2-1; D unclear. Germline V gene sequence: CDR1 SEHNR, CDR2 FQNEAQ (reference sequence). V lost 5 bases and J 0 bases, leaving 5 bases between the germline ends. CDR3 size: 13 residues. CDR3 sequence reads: CASSAPSYNEQFF. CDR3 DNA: TGTGCCAGCAGCGCCCCCTCCTACAATGAGCAGTTCTTC.

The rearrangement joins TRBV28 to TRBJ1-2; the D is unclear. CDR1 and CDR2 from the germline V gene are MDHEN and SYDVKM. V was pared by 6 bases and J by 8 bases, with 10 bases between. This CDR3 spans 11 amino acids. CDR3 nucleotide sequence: TGTGCCAGCAGCCGCTATGCGGGCTACACCTTC. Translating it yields CASSRYAGYTF.

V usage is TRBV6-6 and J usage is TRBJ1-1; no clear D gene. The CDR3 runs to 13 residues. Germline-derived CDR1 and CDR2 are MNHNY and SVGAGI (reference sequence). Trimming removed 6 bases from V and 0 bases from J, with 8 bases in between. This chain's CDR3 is CASRTTLNTEAFF. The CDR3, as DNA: TGTGCCAGCAGGACAACCCTGAACACTGAAGCTTTCTTT.

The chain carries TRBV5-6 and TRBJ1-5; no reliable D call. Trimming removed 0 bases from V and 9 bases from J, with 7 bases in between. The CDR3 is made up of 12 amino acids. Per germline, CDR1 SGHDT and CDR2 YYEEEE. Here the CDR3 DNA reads TGTGCCAGCAGCTTGGGCCAAAGGCCCCAGCATTTT. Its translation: CASSLGQRPQHF.